This T cell receptor (beta chain) was obtained from a study of T cell changes during pregnancy in multiple sclerosis. This table comes from immunoSEQ multiplex PCR, and its TCRdb copy is limited to in-frame clones, with some not included. The table has around 35,000 clones, roughly 90% seen once. The CDR3 runs 15 residues. Germline CDR1 reads SGDLS; CDR2 reads YYNGEE. Trimming stripped 3 bases from V and 0 bases from J, with 13 bases between. This clonotype was sampled from a female donor with multiple sclerosis, enrolled in a pregnancy study. The specimen comprised CD8+ T cells from peripheral blood mononuclear cells, sampled after pregnancy. The chain employs TRBV9 and TRBJ2-7, with a tentative D call TRBD2 (6 bases). CDR3 bases: TGTGCCAGCAGCGCGGAGGGCATTAGCTCCTACGAGCAGTACTTC. Its protein product is CASSAEGISSYEQYF.